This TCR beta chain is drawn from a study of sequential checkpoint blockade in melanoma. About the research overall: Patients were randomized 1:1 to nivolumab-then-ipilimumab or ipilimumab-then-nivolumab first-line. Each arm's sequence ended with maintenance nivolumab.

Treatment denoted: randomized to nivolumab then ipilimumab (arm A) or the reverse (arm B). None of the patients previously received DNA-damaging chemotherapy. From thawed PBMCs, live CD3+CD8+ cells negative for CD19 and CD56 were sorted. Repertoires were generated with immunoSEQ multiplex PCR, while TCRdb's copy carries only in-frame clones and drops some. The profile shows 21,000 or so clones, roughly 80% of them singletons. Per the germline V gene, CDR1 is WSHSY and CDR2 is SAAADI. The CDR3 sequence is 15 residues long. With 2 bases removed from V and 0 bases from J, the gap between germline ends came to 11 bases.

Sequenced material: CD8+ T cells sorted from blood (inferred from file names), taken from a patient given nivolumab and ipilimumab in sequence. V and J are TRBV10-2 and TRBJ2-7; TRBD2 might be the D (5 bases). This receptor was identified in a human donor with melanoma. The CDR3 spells CASSEGSLSSYEQYF. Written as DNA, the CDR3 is TGCGCCAGCAGTGAGGGGAGTTTGAGCTCCTACGAGCAGTACTTC.